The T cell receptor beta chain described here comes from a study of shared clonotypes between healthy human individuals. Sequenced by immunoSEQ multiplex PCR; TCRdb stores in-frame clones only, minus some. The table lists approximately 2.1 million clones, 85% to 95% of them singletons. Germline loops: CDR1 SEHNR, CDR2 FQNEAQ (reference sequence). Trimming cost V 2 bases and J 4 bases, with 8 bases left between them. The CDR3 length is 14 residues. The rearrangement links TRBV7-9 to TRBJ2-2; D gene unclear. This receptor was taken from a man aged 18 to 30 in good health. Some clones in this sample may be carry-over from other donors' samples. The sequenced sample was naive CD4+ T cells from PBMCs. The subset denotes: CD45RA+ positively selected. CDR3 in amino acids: CASSLNQGTGELFF. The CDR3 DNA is TGTGCCAGCAGCTTAAATCAAGGCACCGGGGAGCTGTTTTTT.